The 25 T cell receptor beta chains in this list originate from one sample, sequenced in a study of monozygotic twins with inflammatory bowel disease. Each CDR3 protein gets one entry in TCRdb, which reprocessed the 5' RACE reads and gives no DNA. The specimen's table records around 380,000 distinct CDR3 sequences. The sequenced material came from blood. The receptor set was obtained from a human donor with ulcerative colitis or Crohn's disease, or a healthy co-twin of an affected twin (not recorded which).

The chain's CDR3 is CASSYFSGFSAGELFF. The chain is built from TRBV6-5 and TRBJ2-2; TCRdb lists TRBD2, though no DNA is available to test this call. The CDR3 contains 16 residues. From germline, CDR1 is MNHEY and CDR2 SVGAGI.

V gene TRBV27 combines with J gene TRBJ2-7; the D call from TCRdb, TRBD1, cannot be confirmed without DNA. Germline V CDR1 and CDR2: MNHEY, SMNVEV (reference sequence). CDR3 size: 15 residues. CDR3 residues: CASSLTGKWAYEQYF.

The J gene is TRBJ1-6, the V gene TRBV16. CDR3 size: 17 residues. Looked up from germline, CDR1 is KGHSY and CDR2 is FQNENV. CDR3 loop: CASSQSGTSSYNSPLHF.

V is TRBV25-1 and J is TRBJ2-2; TCRdb picks TRBD2, but there is no DNA to check that call. The germline gives CDR1 MGHDK, CDR2 SYGVNS. The CDR3 consists of 15 residues. CDR3 sequence reads: CASSWRERNTGELFF.

V gene TRBV10-3 combines with J gene TRBJ2-7; TCRdb designates TRBD1, a call that cannot be tested without DNA. Germline loops: CDR1 ENHRY, CDR2 SYGVKD. The CDR3 has 13 amino acids. CDR3 residues: CAGTPGQGYEQYF.

The chain joins TRBV11-2 to TRBJ2-3; TCRdb indicates TRBD2, and absent DNA this call remains unverified. CDR1 and CDR2 (germline): SGHAT, FQNNGV. This CDR3 has 18 amino acids. CDR3 region: CASSRVGGGAHLQDTQYF. The full variable domain, in which reference TRBV11-2 and TRBJ2-3 provide the parts outside the CDR3, is EAGVAQSPRYKIIEKRQSVAFWCNPISGHATLYWYQQILGQGPKLLIQFQNNGVVDDSQLPKDRFSAERLKGVDSTLKIQPAKLEDSAVYLCASSRVGGGAHLQDTQYFGPGTRLTVL.

The chain recombines TRBV12-3 or TRBV12-4 with TRBJ2-2; TCRdb proposes TRBD2, but this gene call is untestable without DNA. The CDR3 is 15 residues long. This CDR3 reads CASSQSGGFTGELFF.

The chain's CDR3 is CASSQGPRSYRARSGNTIYF. The V and J genes are TRBV3-1 and TRBJ1-3. Germline lookup yields CDR1 LGHDT and CDR2 YNNKEL (reference sequence). The CDR3 extends over 20 amino acids. Full variable domain (missing parts from reference TRBV3-1 and TRBJ1-3): DTAVSQTPKYLVTQMGNDKSIKCEQNLGHDTMYWYKQDSKKFLKIMFSYNNKELIINETVPNRFSPKSPDKAHLNLHINSLELGDSAVYFCASSQGPRSYRARSGNTIYFGEGSWLTVV.

The chain uses TRBV4-1 and TRBJ2-7; lacking DNA, the TRBD2 call made by TCRdb goes unchecked. Germline CDR1 reads MGHRA; CDR2 reads YSYEKL. The CDR3 consists of 19 residues. The CDR3 region is CASSQVGGTSGSSVYEQYF.

This chain uses TRBV7-3 with TRBJ2-5. Germline-derived CDR1 and CDR2 are SGHTA and FQGTGA. The CDR3 covers 13 residues. The CDR3 region is CASSLSVGETQYF.

This chain uses TRBV10-3 with TRBJ2-2; TCRdb's assignment of TRBD2 cannot be checked, as there is no DNA. The germline gives CDR1 ENHRY, CDR2 SYGVKD. There are 14 residues in the CDR3. CDR3 residues: CAIKPSGGNGELFF.

The rearrangement joins TRBV11-2 to TRBJ1-1; the TCRdb call, TRBD1, lacks DNA for checking. The CDR3 loop spans 14 amino acids. The germline V gene has CDR1 SGHAT and CDR2 FQNNGV. CDR3 amino acids: CASSSPSRGTLAFF.

V and J are TRBV5-1 and TRBJ1-2. Germline lookup yields CDR1 SGHRS and CDR2 YFSETQ. CDR3 length: 16 amino acids. The CDR3 sequence: CASSLLLAQANYGYTF. The full variable domain, with the rest looked up from reference TRBV5-1 and TRBJ1-2, is KAGVTQTPRYLIKTRGQQVTLSCSPISGHRSVSWYQQTPGQGLQFLFEYFSETQRNKGNFPGRFSGRQFSNSRSEMNVSTLELGDSALYLCASSLLLAQANYGYTFGSGTRLTVV.

J is TRBJ2-3 and V is TRBV2; TCRdb proposes TRBD1, but this gene call is untestable without DNA. This CDR3 has 12 amino acids. Germline assignment: CDR1 SNHLY and CDR2 FYNNEI. The chain's CDR3 is CASSEGAYSQYF.

The chain combines TRBV28 with TRBJ1-2; TCRdb selects TRBD1, and the lack of DNA leaves this call unchecked. CDR1 and CDR2 from the germline V gene are MDHEN and SYDVKM. The CDR3 is 15 residues long. The CDR3 protein is CASSQPGQGGDGYTF.

This chain uses TRBV5-4 with TRBJ2-1; TCRdb selects TRBD2, and the lack of DNA leaves this call unchecked. Looked up from germline, CDR1 is SGHNT and CDR2 is YYREEE (reference sequence). CDR3 length: 15 amino acids. CDR3 amino acids: CASSLVPRRANEQFF.

The gene calls are TRBV28 and TRBJ1-1. The CDR3 has 13 residues. Germline CDR1 MDHEN, CDR2 SYDVKM. The CDR3 protein is CASRGEGWTEAFF.

The V gene is TRBV6-1, the J gene TRBJ2-7; TCRdb gives TRBD1 as the D gene, but with no DNA this cannot be confirmed. The CDR3 totals 15 residues. From germline, CDR1 is MNHNS and CDR2 SASEGT. The CDR3: CASSERTRYGVEQYF.

The V call is TRBV12-3 or TRBV12-4, the J call TRBJ2-7; TCRdb's D gene call, TRBD1, goes unchecked for lack of DNA. CDR3 size: 13 residues. The CDR3 loop reads CASSLRRGLEQYF.

The chain joins TRBV5-4 to TRBJ2-1; TCRdb calls TRBD2, which cannot be checked without DNA. Germline V gene data show CDR1 as SGHNT and CDR2 as YYREEE (reference sequence). This CDR3 is 15 amino acids long. The CDR3 spells CASSSQREAHNEQFF.

This chain links TRBV5-1 with TRBJ2-1. The V gene's germline CDR1 is SGHRS and CDR2 YFSETQ. There are 15 residues in the CDR3. CDR3 residues: CASRSDRRSYNEQFF. The whole variable domain, remainder taken from reference TRBV5-1 and TRBJ2-1, is KAGVTQTPRYLIKTRGQQVTLSCSPISGHRSVSWYQQTPGQGLQFLFEYFSETQRNKGNFPGRFSGRQFSNSRSEMNVSTLELGDSALYLCASRSDRRSYNEQFFGPGTRLTVL.

CDR3: CASQTAGSNQPQHF. This chain uses TRBV27 with TRBJ1-5. Germline CDR1 and CDR2: MNHEY and SMNVEV (reference sequence). The CDR3 covers 14 residues.

The chain links TRBV12-3 or TRBV12-4 to TRBJ2-7; the TCRdb call, TRBD2, lacks DNA for checking. There are 15 residues in the CDR3. Here the CDR3 reads CASSLGREGQYEQYF.

The chain carries TRBV5-5 and TRBJ1-2; TCRdb returns TRBD1, unconfirmable since there is no DNA. The CDR3 is made up of 14 amino acids. Germline CDR1 and CDR2: SGHKS and YYEKEE (reference sequence). The CDR3 region is CASRWTGGAGGYTF.

The chain has TRBV19 and TRBJ2-5; no DNA is available, so the TRBD2 call from TCRdb remains unchecked. The CDR3 loop spans 13 amino acids. CDR1 LNHDA and CDR2 SQIVND come from the germline V gene (reference sequence). CDR3 sequence: CASRLAAQETQYF.